This entry concerns a single T cell receptor (beta chain). Its antigen remains unidentified. These data come from a study of shared clonotypes between healthy human individuals. Study results and limitations: Donor clonotype sharing was expected to depend on sequencing depth.

CD45RO-negative, CCR7-selected cells formed the naive CD8 fraction, which excluded terminally differentiated effector memory CD45RA+ cells. Profiled with immunoSEQ multiplex PCR; TCRdb holds only in-frame clones, not every one. This sample has about 2.1 million clones, with roughly 95% found just once. This clonotype was obtained from a man in his late teens or twenties in good health. Some clones in this sample may be carry-over from other donors' samples. Input material: naive CD8+ T cells from PBMCs.

In DNA form, the CDR3 reads TGTGCCAGCAGCTTAGGATACGGCAATCAGCCCCAGCATTTT. This translates into CASSLGYGNQPQHF. This chain connects TRBV7-6 to TRBJ1-5; D is undetermined. Between the trimmed V and J ends, which lost 1 base and 2 bases, there was a span of 6 bases. CDR1 is SGHVS, CDR2 FNYEAQ, per germline. The CDR3 runs 14 residues.